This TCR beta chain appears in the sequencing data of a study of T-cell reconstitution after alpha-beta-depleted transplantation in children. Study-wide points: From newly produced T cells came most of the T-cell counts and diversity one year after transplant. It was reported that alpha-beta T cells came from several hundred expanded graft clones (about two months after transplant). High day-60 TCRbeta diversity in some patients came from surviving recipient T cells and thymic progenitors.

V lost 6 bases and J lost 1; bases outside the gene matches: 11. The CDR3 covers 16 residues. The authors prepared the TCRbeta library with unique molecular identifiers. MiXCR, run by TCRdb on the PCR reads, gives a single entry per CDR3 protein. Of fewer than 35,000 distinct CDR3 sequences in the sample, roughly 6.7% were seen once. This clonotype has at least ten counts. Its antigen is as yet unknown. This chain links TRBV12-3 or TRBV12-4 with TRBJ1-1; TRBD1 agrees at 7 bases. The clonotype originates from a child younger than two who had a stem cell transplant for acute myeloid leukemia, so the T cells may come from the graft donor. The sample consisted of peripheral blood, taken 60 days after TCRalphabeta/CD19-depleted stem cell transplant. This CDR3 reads CASSPGGGNPNTEAFF. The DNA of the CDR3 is TGTGCCAGCAGCCCAGGGGGAGGGAATCCGAACACTGAAGCTTTCTTT.